The sequence of this T cell receptor beta chain was determined in a study of T cells after posttransplantation cyclophosphamide (dated by TCRdb to about 2016). Study-wide context: The study tracked T cell repertoire reconstitution by TRB sequencing after myeloablative bone marrow transplantation using posttransplantation cyclophosphamide as GVHD prophylaxis. Public TRB sequences were queried against a database of over 3,600 sequences associated with responses to pathogens, tumor antigens, self-antigens and alloantigens. Samples from about 37 PTCy-treated patients and 16 related bone marrow donors of those patients were subjected to antigen receptor sequencing. TRB sequencing was performed on blood from all 35 or so PTCy patients with 1-year posttransplant specimens. In 3 patients, up to 3 additional blood samples taken between 2 and 5.2 years after transplant also underwent TRB sequencing, as did pretransplant blood from a handful of patients. Because TRA and TRB clonality were tightly correlated in 8 or 9 samples, subsequent TCR analyses were focused on TRB only. Broad study findings and their caveats: The TRB repertoires of T cells infiltrating skin or GI tract showed only limited overlap with the TRB repertoires of T cells in blood. Donor-recipient similarity was low at 1-2 months but increased during the first year, and donor CD8+ memory clones often dominated later blood repertoires. Across approximately 41 patients, TRB clonality was highly associated with recipient CMV seropositivity and CMV reactivation, and PTCy diversity was similar to diversity in CNI/methotrexate controls.

Genomic DNA was the input for TRB sequencing, which was run either with the immunoSEQ assay at survey resolution or with the hsTCRB kit. In the original analysis: The immunoSEQ software handled the initial read processing, while the LymphoSeq R package was used for the repertoire analyses. Clonality was computed as 1 minus normalized Shannon entropy; Gini coefficient was also calculated for each TRB dataset. To infer phenotypes in unsorted samples, TRB sequences from sorted subsets of the recipient or donor were mapped onto unsorted samples from the same recipient. TCRdb took over this immuneACCESS table, retaining in-frame rearrangements with V and J assigned. Such tables are incomplete; in checked studies, under half of the missing clones stem from an unresolved V gene, and the remainder is unexplained. V, J and clone size are taken as reported in that table, and D and trimming were inferred from the DNA itself. Here the sample lists roughly 3,000 clones, none seen once only. The ten largest clones add up to roughly 13% of the sample.

This clone appeared many times. Its specific antigen is unknown. No clone much larger than this one lies a single base away; base qualities are absent. The meaning of the sample's treatment or condition label: high-dose cyclophosphamide on days +3 and +4 as single-agent GVHD prophylaxis. Busulfan and fludarabine conditioning, a related or unrelated marrow graft, and cyclophosphamide on days +3 and +4 were given to PTCy patients. PTCy-treated patients came from a prospective multi-institutional clinical trial. Mononuclear cells from peripheral blood and bone marrow were separated by Ficoll-Hypaque density centrifugation and then cryopreserved. The CDR3 contains 11 residues, cysteine and phenylalanine counted. Solely the CDR3 DNA is kept, with 33 bases framed from the first base. The junction shows trimming of 3 bases on V and 11 bases on J, and the gene matches do not reach 3 bases of it. Based on the germline V gene, the CDR1 and CDR2 sequences are MDHEN and SYDVKM.

The sequence joins TRBV28 to TRBJ1-1; the central 7 bases match TRBD1. This clonotype originated in a female patient aged 60 to 70 who received an allogeneic stem cell transplant from a related donor and was CMV-positive. Some T cells present after a transplant may be cells of the graft donor. This specimen consisted of PBMCs, obtained after allogeneic stem cell transplant with posttransplant cyclophosphamide. Here the CDR3 is given as CASSLGTAAFF. In nucleotide form, the sequence is TGTGCCAGCAGTTTGGGGACAGCCGCTTTCTTT.